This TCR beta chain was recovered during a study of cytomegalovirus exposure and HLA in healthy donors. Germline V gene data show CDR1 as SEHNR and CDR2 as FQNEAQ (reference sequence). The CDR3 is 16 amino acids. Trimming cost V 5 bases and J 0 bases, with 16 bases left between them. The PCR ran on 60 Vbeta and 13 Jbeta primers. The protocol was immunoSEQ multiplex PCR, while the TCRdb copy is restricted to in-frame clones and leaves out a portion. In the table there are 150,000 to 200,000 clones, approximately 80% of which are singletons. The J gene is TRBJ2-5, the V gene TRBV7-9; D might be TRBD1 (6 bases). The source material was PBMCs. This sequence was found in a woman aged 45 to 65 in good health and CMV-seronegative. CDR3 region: CASSPLRGHNQETQYF. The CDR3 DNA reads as TGTGCCAGCAGCCCCCTTCGGGGACACAACCAAGAGACCCAGTACTTC.